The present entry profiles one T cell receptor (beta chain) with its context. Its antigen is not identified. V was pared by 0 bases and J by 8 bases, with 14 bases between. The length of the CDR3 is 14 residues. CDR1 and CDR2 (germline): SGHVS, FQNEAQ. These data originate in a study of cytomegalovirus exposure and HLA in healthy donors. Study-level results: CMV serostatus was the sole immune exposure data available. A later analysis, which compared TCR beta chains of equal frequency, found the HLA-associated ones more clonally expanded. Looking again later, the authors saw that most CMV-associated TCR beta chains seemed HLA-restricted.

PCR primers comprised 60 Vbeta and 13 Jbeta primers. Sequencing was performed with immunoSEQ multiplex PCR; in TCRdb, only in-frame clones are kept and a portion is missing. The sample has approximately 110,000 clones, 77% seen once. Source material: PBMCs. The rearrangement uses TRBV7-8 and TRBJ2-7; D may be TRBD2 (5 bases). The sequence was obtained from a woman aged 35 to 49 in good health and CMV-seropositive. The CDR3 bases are TGTGCCAGCAGCTTAGCGGGCGAGGGAAGCAAGCAGTACTTC. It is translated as CASSLAGEGSKQYF. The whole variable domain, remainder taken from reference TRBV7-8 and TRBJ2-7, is GAGVSQSPRYKVAKRGQDVALRCDPISGHVSLFWYQQALGQGPEFLTYFQNEAQLDKSGLPSDRFFAERPEGSVSTLKIQRTQQEDSAVYLCASSLAGEGSKQYFGPGTRLTVT.